This is a list of T cell receptor beta chains from one sample in a study of identical twins. TCRdb ran MiXCR on the 5' RACE reads and lists one entry per CDR3 protein. Of around 250,000 distinct CDR3 sequences listed, about 6.7% are singletons. These sequences were also reported in another study, on T cells expressing NK-cell markers.

The specimen sequenced was CD8+ T cells sorted from blood. Every receptor here comes from a young woman in good health. CDR3s include the opening cysteine and the closing phenylalanine or tryptophan. Each record gives: V gene, J gene, D gene, clone size, CDR3 protein, CDR3 DNA. D genes are given only for firm matches. Only part of the rows carry a size: once, few, many, or a class if the clone is expanded.

TRBV20-1,TRBJ2-7,TRBD2,few,CSAARPGLAGLASSYEQYF,TGCAGTGCTGCCCGTCCGGGACTAGCGGGCCTTGCGAGCTCCTACGAGCAGTACTTC
TRBV5-1,TRBJ2-1,TRBD1,few,CASTAGQGAFEQFF,TGCGCCAGCACGGCGGGACAGGGGGCTTTTGAGCAGTTCTTC
TRBV28,TRBJ1-1,TRBD1,few,CASSLPNRGLEAFF,TGTGCCAGCAGTCTCCCGAACAGGGGGCTTGAAGCTTTCTTT
TRBV12-3/TRBV12-4,TRBJ1-1,-,few,CASSLAGATSEAFF,TGTGCCAGCAGTTTGGCAGGGGCCACGTCAGAAGCTTTCTTT
TRBV7-8,TRBJ1-1,-,many,CASSLVQTLGTEAFF,TGTGCCAGCAGCTTAGTCCAGACCCTTGGGACTGAAGCTTTCTTT
TRBV20-1,TRBJ2-7,-,few,CSARGIDTYEQYF,TGCAGTGCTAGAGGGATCGATACCTACGAGCAGTACTTC
TRBV7-2,TRBJ2-7,TRBD1,few,CASSFRDRGREQYF,TGTGCCAGCAGCTTTAGGGACAGGGGGCGCGAGCAGTACTTC
TRBV20-1,TRBJ2-3,-,many,CSARPSASTDTQYF,TGCAGTGCTAGGCCTAGCGCGAGCACAGATACGCAGTATTTT
TRBV19,TRBJ2-6,TRBD1,-,CASSTRQGTSPKSSGANVLTF,TGTGCCAGTAGTACGAGACAGGGGACAAGCCCTAAAAGCTCTGGGGCCAACGTCCTGACTTTC
TRBV15,TRBJ1-1,-,few,CATSRDEVMNTEAFF,TGTGCCACCAGCAGAGACGAGGTAATGAACACTGAAGCTTTCTTT
TRBV20-1,TRBJ2-7,-,-,CSASYKDNYEQYF,TGCAGTGCTAGTTATAAAGACAACTACGAGCAGTACTTC
TRBV29-1,TRBJ2-7,-,many,CSVEPASGSYEQYF,TGCAGCGTTGAACCCGCCTCGGGGTCCTACGAGCAGTACTTC
TRBV25-1,TRBJ2-5,TRBD2,-,CASSSGTGETQYF,TGTGCCAGCTCTAGCGGGACGGGGGAGACCCAGTACTTC
TRBV19,TRBJ2-1,-,few,CASRRGQLENEQFF,TGTGCCAGTAGGCGAGGACAGCTCGAGAATGAGCAGTTCTTC
TRBV20-1,TRBJ2-5,-,few,CSARLVYQETQYF,TGCAGTGCTAGATTGGTCTATCAAGAGACCCAGTACTTC
TRBV9,TRBJ2-7,-,many,CASSVATRTPPYEQYF,TGTGCCAGCAGCGTAGCGACGCGGACGCCTCCCTACGAGCAGTACTTC
TRBV9,TRBJ1-5,-,-,CASSPSGGNGQPQHF,TGTGCCAGCAGCCCTAGCGGGGGGAATGGACAGCCCCAGCATTTT
TRBV10-2,TRBJ2-5,-,-,CASSEDRFEETQYF,TGCGCCAGCAGTGAGGACAGGTTCGAGGAGACCCAGTACTTC
TRBV20-1,TRBJ2-2,TRBD2,-,CSAKRGNTGELFF,TGCAGTGCTAAGCGGGGGAACACCGGGGAGCTGTTTTTT
TRBV20-1,TRBJ2-5,-,many,CSATSRAGAQETQYF,TGCAGTGCTACTTCTAGGGCCGGAGCGCAAGAGACCCAGTACTTC
TRBV13,TRBJ2-3,-,few,CASRGLNTDTQYF,TGTGCCAGCAGAGGGCTAAACACAGATACGCAGTATTTT
TRBV7-9,TRBJ1-2,-,-,CASSRRSDYGYTF,TGTGCCAGCAGCCGACGCTCGGACTATGGCTACACCTTC
TRBV6-5,TRBJ2-3,TRBD2,-,CASSYHSSGKPTTDTQYF,TGTGCCAGCAGTTATCACTCTAGCGGGAAGCCTACCACAGATACGCAGTATTTT
TRBV14,TRBJ2-7,TRBD1,many,CASSQWTGSGVYEQYF,TGTGCCAGCAGCCAATGGACAGGCTCAGGCGTTTACGAGCAGTACTTC
TRBV19,TRBJ2-3,-,few,CASSIAGGPTDTQYF,TGTGCCAGTAGTATAGCGGGGGGCCCCACAGATACGCAGTATTTT
TRBV12-3/TRBV12-4,TRBJ2-3,-,-,CASSQVGTADSDTQYF,TGTGCCAGCAGTCAAGTCGGGACTGCAGATTCGGATACGCAGTATTTT
TRBV2,TRBJ1-1,-,few,CASSGTALGAFF,TGTGCCAGCAGTGGAACGGCATTGGGAGCTTTCTTT
TRBV12-5,TRBJ1-1,-,many,CASGWVGAGDTEAFF,TGTGCTAGTGGGTGGGTTGGAGCTGGGGACACTGAAGCTTTCTTT
TRBV3-1,TRBJ2-5,TRBD2,-,CASRKTSGSQETQYF,TGTGCCAGCAGAAAGACTAGCGGGAGCCAAGAGACCCAGTACTTC
TRBV10-3,TRBJ2-1,TRBD2,-,CAIREGSRGANNEQFF,TGTGCCATCAGGGAAGGGTCGCGGGGGGCCAACAATGAGCAGTTCTTC
TRBV5-6,TRBJ2-7,-,many,CASSLWQGTRLEQYF,TGTGCCAGCAGCTTGTGGCAGGGGACCCGCTTGGAGCAGTACTTC